Listed below are T cell receptor beta chains from one sample, sequenced in a study of T cell changes during pregnancy in multiple sclerosis. TCRdb keeps only in-frame clones here, not all; method: immunoSEQ multiplex PCR. The data show about 69,000 clones, over 75% seen once. Sequenced material: CD4+ T cells from peripheral blood mononuclear cells, taken in the third trimester of pregnancy. Source of these receptors: a female donor in good health, enrolled as a control in a pregnancy study. Each CDR3 is given with its conserved first and last residue.

j_gene: TRBJ1-2; v_gene: TRBV7-8; CDR3aa: CASSGIQGLGGYTF
j_gene: TRBJ1-1; v_gene: TRBV7-9; CDR3aa: CASSFGGNTEAFF
j_gene: TRBJ2-7; v_gene: TRBV7-3; CDR3aa: CASSFGGSSYEQYF
j_gene: TRBJ2-1; v_gene: TRBV30; CDR3aa: CAWSDTGGPYNEQFF
j_gene: TRBJ1-2; v_gene: TRBV30; CDR3aa: CAWSQGPYGYTF
j_gene: TRBJ1-2; v_gene: TRBV7-8; CDR3aa: CASSLGTGQNYGYTF
j_gene: TRBJ2-7; v_gene: TRBV30; CDR3aa: CAWSVLQGGRNEQYF
j_gene: TRBJ1-1; v_gene: TRBV6-5; CDR3aa: CASSQPRATEAFF
j_gene: TRBJ2-3; v_gene: TRBV7-2; CDR3aa: CASSPRASGDAQYF
j_gene: TRBJ2-6; v_gene: TRBV4-3; CDR3aa: CASSQVPPGQGSGANVLTF
j_gene: TRBJ1-4; v_gene: TRBV7-8; CDR3aa: CASSIYEKLFF
j_gene: TRBJ2-7; v_gene: TRBV6-5; CDR3aa: CASTSQGTYEQYF
j_gene: TRBJ1-2; v_gene: TRBV19; CDR3aa: CASSERGRFYGYTF
j_gene: TRBJ1-1; v_gene: TRBV19; CDR3aa: CASSNTPGTEAFF
j_gene: TRBJ1-6; v_gene: TRBV4-2; CDR3aa: CASSTQDVGSPLHF
j_gene: TRBJ1-5; v_gene: TRBV10-1; CDR3aa: CAGRAGGRGQPQHF
j_gene: TRBJ2-2; v_gene: TRBV18; CDR3aa: CASSPTTGTGELFF
j_gene: TRBJ1-5; v_gene: TRBV5-4; CDR3aa: CASSMGGARGGNQPQHF
j_gene: TRBJ1-4; v_gene: TRBV5-4; CDR3aa: CASSLFGQDNEKLFF
j_gene: TRBJ1-6; v_gene: TRBV19; CDR3aa: CASKEGGNNSPLHF
j_gene: TRBJ2-1; v_gene: TRBV5-1; CDR3aa: CASSLVDRGGWFF